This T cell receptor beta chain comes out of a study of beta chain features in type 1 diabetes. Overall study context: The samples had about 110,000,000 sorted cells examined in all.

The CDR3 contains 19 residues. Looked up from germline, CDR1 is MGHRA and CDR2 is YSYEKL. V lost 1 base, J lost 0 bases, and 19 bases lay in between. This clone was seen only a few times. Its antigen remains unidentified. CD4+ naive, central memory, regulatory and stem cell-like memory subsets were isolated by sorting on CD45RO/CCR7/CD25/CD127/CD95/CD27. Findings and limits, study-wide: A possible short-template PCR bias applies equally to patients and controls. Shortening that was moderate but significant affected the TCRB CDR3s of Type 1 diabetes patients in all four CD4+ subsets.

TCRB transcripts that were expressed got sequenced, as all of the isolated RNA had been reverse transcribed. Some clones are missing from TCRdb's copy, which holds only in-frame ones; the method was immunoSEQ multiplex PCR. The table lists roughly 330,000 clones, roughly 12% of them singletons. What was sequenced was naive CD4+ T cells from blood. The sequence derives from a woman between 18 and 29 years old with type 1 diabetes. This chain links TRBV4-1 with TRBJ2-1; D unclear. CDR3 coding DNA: TGCGCCAGCAGCCAAGTGCTCCGGGTAGGTCTTACCTCCTACAATGAGCAGTTCTTC. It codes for CASSQVLRVGLTSYNEQFF.